A single T cell receptor beta chain is shown here with its context. This record belongs to a study of blood T cell repertoires in COVID-19. Study context: COVID-19 samples collected from the United States, Italy and Spain covered acute and convalescent phases. Nucleic acid was either cDNA or gDNA, and it came from T cells, B-cell-depleted T cells, or PBMCs.

Those enrolled in Seattle joined during active infection and were followed longitudinally afterward. Looked up from germline, CDR1 is SEHNR and CDR2 is FQNEAQ (reference sequence). With 5 bases clipped from V and 1 base from J, the junction kept 3 bases outside the gene matches. This CDR3 spans 15 amino acids. Per the authors' pipeline: Reference gene primers were amplified, and this amplification served to estimate nucleated cell counts. The repertoire was sequenced with immunoSEQ multiplex PCR; TCRdb's copy has only in-frame clones and lacks some. From that table come the V and J calls and clone size; the DNA was used to work out D and trimming. The sample holds some 290,000 clones; about nine tenths are singletons and the top ten take approximately 10%.

The chain couples TRBV7-9 to TRBJ1-5; 9 bases fit TRBD1. The receptor's source is a woman aged 25 to 39 with COVID-19, enrolled during active disease. The sequenced material came from peripheral blood. The CDR3 region is CASSPGTGSNQPQHF. CDR3 coding DNA: TGTGCCAGCAGCCCCGGGACAGGGAGCAATCAGCCCCAGCATTTT.